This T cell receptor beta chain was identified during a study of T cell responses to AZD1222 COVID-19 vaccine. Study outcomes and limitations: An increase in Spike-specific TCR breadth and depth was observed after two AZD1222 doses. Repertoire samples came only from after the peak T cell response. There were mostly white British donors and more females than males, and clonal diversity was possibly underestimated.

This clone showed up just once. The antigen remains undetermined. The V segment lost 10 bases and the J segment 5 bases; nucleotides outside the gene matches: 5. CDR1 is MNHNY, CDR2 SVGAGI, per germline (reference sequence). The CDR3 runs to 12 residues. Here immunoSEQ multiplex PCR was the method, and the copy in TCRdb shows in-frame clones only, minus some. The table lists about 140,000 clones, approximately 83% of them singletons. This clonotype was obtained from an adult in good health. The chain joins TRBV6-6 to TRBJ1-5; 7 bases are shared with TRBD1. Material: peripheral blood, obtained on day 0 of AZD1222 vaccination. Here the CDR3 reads CAIRTGDQPQHF. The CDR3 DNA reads TGTGCCATCCGGACAGGCGATCAGCCCCAGCATTTT.